Each of the 25 T cell receptor beta chains below was sequenced from the same sample in a study of beta chain features in type 1 diabetes. Reverse transcription of all isolated RNA meant that expressed TCRB transcripts were sequenced. Produced via immunoSEQ multiplex PCR; TCRdb's table is partial and in-frame only. The sample includes about 59,000 clones, roughly three fifths of them seen just once. The sample comprised Tregs from blood. The receptors were sampled from a woman younger than 35 in good health.

With regard to this clone: Sequence at one end of the junction differs from germline and may be a read error. The same CDR3 also results from other DNA sequences found in this sample. J is TRBJ2-7 and V is TRBV7-9; no definite D call. The V gene's germline CDR1 is SEHNR and CDR2 FQNEAQ (reference sequence). The CDR3 length is 11 residues. The chain's CDR3 is CASSPGYEQYF. The CDR3 DNA sequence: TGCGCCAGCAGCCCAGGCTACGAGCAGTACTTC.

The sample holds a few counts of this clone. The chain uses TRBV14 and TRBJ1-2, with D perhaps matching TRBD1 (6 bases). Trimming removed 8 bases from V and 0 bases from J, with 13 bases in between. This CDR3 contains 14 residues. The germline V gene encodes CDR1 SGHDN and CDR2 FVKESK. For the CDR3, the DNA is TGTGCCAGCGGACGGACAGCAGCTAACTATGGCTACACCTTC. It translates to CASGRTAANYGYTF.

The chain carries TRBV5-1 and TRBJ2-2; no reliable D call. V gave up 3 bases and J gave up 3 bases, with 12 bases separating them. The CDR3 consists of 15 residues. Germline loops: CDR1 SGHRS, CDR2 YFSETQ. The CDR3 nucleotides are TGCGCCAGCAGCTCCTCCCTAGGAGACACCGGGGAGCTGTTTTTT. Its translation: CASSSSLGDTGELFF.

The chain's CDR3 is CASSLAAGLDYGYTF. The DNA of the CDR3 is TGTGCCAGCAGCTTAGCGGCGGGGCTAGACTATGGCTACACCTTC. This rearrangement joins TRBV7-9 to TRBJ1-2, with D possibly matching TRBD1 (5 bases). With 0 bases removed from V and 3 bases from J, the gap between germline ends came to 11 bases. The length of the CDR3 is 15 residues. Germline CDR1 reads SEHNR; CDR2 reads FQNEAQ (reference sequence). The full variable domain, with the rest looked up from reference TRBV7-9 and TRBJ1-2, is DTGVSQNPRHKITKRGQNVTFRCDPISEHNRLYWYRQTLGQGPEFLTYFQNEAQLEKSRLLSDRFSAERPKGSFSTLEIQRTEQGDSAMYLCASSLAAGLDYGYTFGSGTRLTVV.

The chain couples TRBV7-2 to TRBJ1-2, with TRBD1 matching over 8 bases. The CDR3 length is 14 residues. Trimming took 4 bases from V and 8 from J; bases not matched to a gene: 9. CDR1 SGHTA and CDR2 FQGNSA come from the germline V gene. As DNA, the CDR3 is TGTGCCAGCAGCTCCGCAGGGGGCGCGCGAGGCTACACCTTC. Its translation is CASSSAGGARGYTF.

This clone showed up just a few times. J is TRBJ1-1 and V is TRBV6-5; D perhaps matches TRBD1 (6 bases). CDR1 MNHEY and CDR2 SVGAGI come from the germline V gene. Between the trimmed V and J ends, which lost 6 bases and 5 bases, there was a span of 7 bases. The CDR3 sequence is 11 residues long. The DNA for the CDR3 is TGTGCCAGCAGAGACAGGACTGAAGCTTTCTTT. Protein product: CASRDRTEAFF.

The V call is TRBV21-1, the J call TRBJ2-5; whether TRBD2, the table's D call, matches the DNA was not checked. TRBV21-1 is annotated as a pseudogene. This CDR3 region has 15 residues. The CDR3 nucleotides are TGTGCCAGCAGCAAACTAGCGGGGGGGCCCGAGACCCAGTACTTC. It yields the protein CASSKLAGGPETQYF.

The chain combines TRBV6-5 with TRBJ2-3; 9 bases map to TRBD2. The germline CDR1 and CDR2 sequences are MNHEY and SVGAGI. The CDR3 has 12 residues. With V trimmed by 6 bases and J by 12 bases, 7 bases remained unmatched. The CDR3 sequence is CASRPSGGSQYF. The CDR3, as DNA: TGTGCCAGCAGACCCAGCGGGGGGTCACAGTATTTT.

The J gene is TRBJ2-4, the V gene TRBV5-1; D perhaps matches TRBD2 (5 bases). V lost 3 bases and J lost 3, with 13 bases in between. CDR1 and CDR2 (germline): SGHRS, YFSETQ. The CDR3 contains 15 residues. CDR3 sequence reads: CASSSGVRGKNIQYF. In DNA, the CDR3 is TGCGCCAGCAGCTCCGGGGTCAGAGGCAAAAACATTCAGTACTTC.

The genes are TRBV7-2 and TRBJ1-1; D might be TRBD1 (5 bases). This CDR3 has 11 residues. V gave up 5 bases and J gave up 11 bases, with 12 bases separating them. Germline CDR1 reads SGHTA; CDR2 reads FQGNSA. The CDR3 loop reads CASSVGGGAFF. DNA for the CDR3: TGTGCCAGCAGCGTTGGGGGAGGTGCTTTCTTT.

This chain joins TRBV19 and TRBJ1-2; D is possibly TRBD1 (6 bases). The germline V and J ends were trimmed by 9 bases and 5 bases, with 13 bases remaining between them. This CDR3 is built from 12 residues. CDR1 is LNHDA, CDR2 SQIVND, per germline (reference sequence). CDR3 in DNA: TGTGCCAGCTCCAGAACAGGGTATGGCTACACCTTC. It specifies CASSRTGYGYTF.

The rearrangement links TRBV11-2 to TRBJ2-1, with 10 bases that match TRBD2. CDR1 SGHAT and CDR2 FQNNGV come from the germline V gene. The CDR3 spans 14 residues. The junction had 4 bases not matched to a gene; V was cut back by 6 bases and J by 5 bases. The DNA for the CDR3 is TGTGCCAGCAGATTCGGGACTAGCGACAATGAGCAGTTCTTC. Translation: CASRFGTSDNEQFF.

V is TRBV19 and J is TRBJ2-7; 7 bases are shared with TRBD2. Per the germline V gene, CDR1 is LNHDA and CDR2 is SQIVND (reference sequence). The V segment lost 10 bases and the J segment 3 bases; nucleotides outside the gene matches: 6. CDR3 length equals 12 residues. The CDR3 here is CATRDYFYEQYF. The CDR3 nucleotides read TGTGCCACACGGGACTATTTCTACGAGCAGTACTTC.

The chain joins TRBV18 to TRBJ2-7; TRBD1 agrees at 7 bases. The CDR3 consists of 16 residues. Germline loops: CDR1 KGHSH, CDR2 LQKENI. V was clipped by 0 bases and J by 3 bases; unmatched bases: 8. CDR3 in DNA: TGTGCCAGCTCACCACCCAGAGGGACAGATTTCTACGAGCAGTACTTC. Residues: CASSPPRGTDFYEQYF.

This clone has only one observation. The chain has TRBV5-1 and TRBJ2-3, with TRBD2 matching over 10 bases. Germline assignment: CDR1 SGHRS and CDR2 YFSETQ. This CDR3 contains 15 residues. Trimming at V came to 4 bases and at J to 2 bases, leaving 4 bases not matched to a gene. The CDR3 DNA is TGCGCCAGCAGCCTAGCGGGAGTTTTCACAGATACGCAGTATTTT. Protein product: CASSLAGVFTDTQYF. The full variable domain, with the rest looked up from reference TRBV5-1 and TRBJ2-3, is KAGVTQTPRYLIKTRGQQVTLSCSPISGHRSVSWYQQTPGQGLQFLFEYFSETQRNKGNFPGRFSGRQFSNSRSEMNVSTLELGDSALYLCASSLAGVFTDTQYFGPGTRLTVL.

The chain is built from TRBV18 and TRBJ2-1; tentatively, D is TRBD2 (5 bases). This CDR3 contains 12 residues. The germline CDR1 and CDR2 sequences are KGHSH and LQKENI. Deletions cut 4 bases from V and 10 bases from J, with 11 bases between. DNA for the CDR3: TGTGCCAGCTCACGCGAGGGCGGCGAGCAGTTCTTC. Encoded protein: CASSREGGEQFF.

This clone has a handful of counts. The chain combines TRBV6-1 with TRBJ1-1; D is possibly TRBD1 (6 bases). The CDR3 sequence is 13 residues long. Germline V gene lookup returns CDR1 MNHNS and CDR2 SASEGT. V lost 6 bases and J lost 5, with 13 bases in between. The CDR3 nucleotides read TGTGCCAGCAGGCTTACAGGGAAAACTGAAGCTTTCTTT. Encoded protein: CASRLTGKTEAFF.

The genes are TRBV30 and TRBJ1-2; no definite D call. V shed 1 base and J shed 4 bases, with 7 bases lying between them. CDR3 length: 12 residues. Germline assignment: CDR1 GTSNPN and CDR2 SVGIG (reference sequence). The CDR3 loop reads CAWSERRYGYTF. Here the CDR3 DNA reads TGTGCCTGGAGTGAGCGTCGCTATGGCTACACCTTC.

This clone was seen only once. This chain joins TRBV5-1 and TRBJ1-1, with TRBD1 identical over 9 bases. Germline-derived CDR1 and CDR2 are SGHRS and YFSETQ. The CDR3 consists of 13 residues. With V trimmed by 4 bases and J by 4 bases, 2 bases remained unmatched. For the CDR3, the DNA is TGCGCCAGCAGCACGGACAGGGGCACTGAAGCTTTCTTT. This sequence encodes CASSTDRGTEAFF.

The CDR3 sequence: CASSLTGYETQYF. In DNA form, the CDR3 reads TGTGCCAGCAGCTTAACAGGGTACGAGACCCAGTACTTC. This rearrangement joins TRBV2 to TRBJ2-5, with D possibly being TRBD1 (6 bases). The CDR3 is 13 amino acids. V dropped 6 bases and J dropped 5 bases, with 13 bases sitting between them. The V gene's germline CDR1 is SNHLY and CDR2 FYNNEI.

This clone came up a few times. This chain uses TRBV5-1 with TRBJ2-7, with D possibly matching TRBD1 (5 bases). CDR3 size: 15 residues. The V gene's germline CDR1 is SGHRS and CDR2 YFSETQ. Trimming shortened V by 5 bases and J by 2 bases, and 17 bases separated the two germline ends. The CDR3 DNA sequence: TGCGCCAGCAGACTCCAGGTAGGGGAAACCTACGAGCAGTACTTC. The encoded protein is CASRLQVGETYEQYF. Using reference TRBV5-1 and TRBJ2-7 for the parts outside the CDR3, the full variable domain is KAGVTQTPRYLIKTRGQQVTLSCSPISGHRSVSWYQQTPGQGLQFLFEYFSETQRNKGNFPGRFSGRQFSNSRSEMNVSTLELGDSALYLCASRLQVGETYEQYFGPGTRLTVT.

V is TRBV2 and J is TRBJ1-2, with D possibly matching TRBD1 (6 bases). Per the germline V gene, CDR1 is SNHLY and CDR2 is FYNNEI. The length of the CDR3 is 14 residues. V was pared by 7 bases and J by 2 bases, with 14 bases between. CDR3 sequence: CASTVRGANYGYTF. For the CDR3, the DNA is TGTGCCAGCACCGTCCGGGGGGCGAACTATGGCTACACCTTC.

This clone was observed a few times. J is TRBJ2-5 and V is TRBV7-2; 7 nucleotides match TRBD2. This CDR3 is built from 14 residues. The germline V gene encodes CDR1 SGHTA and CDR2 FQGNSA. The V gene end was trimmed by 1 base and the J gene end by 2 bases; junction bases not matched to a gene: 1. In DNA, the CDR3 is TGTGCCAGCAGCTTAGGGCGGGGGCAAGAGACCCAGTACTTC. Translation: CASSLGRGQETQYF.

This chain uses TRBV2 with TRBJ2-3; 7 nucleotides line up with TRBD1. CDR3 length: 14 amino acids. CDR1 is SNHLY, CDR2 FYNNEI, per germline. Trimming at V came to 7 bases and at J to 3 bases, leaving 7 bases not matched to a gene. This CDR3 is CASKSRQGTDTQYF. DNA of the CDR3: TGTGCCAGCAAATCTCGACAGGGAACAGATACGCAGTATTTT.

This clone showed up just a few times. This chain joins TRBV23-1 and TRBJ1-1; D unclear. TRBV23-1 is an ORF for which the function is uncertain. Trimming stripped 3 bases from V and 6 bases from J, with 20 bases between. The CDR3 is made up of 16 amino acids. This chain's CDR3 is CASSHPGDWRRAEAFF. CDR3 in DNA: TGCGCCAGCAGTCACCCCGGAGACTGGAGGAGGGCTGAAGCTTTCTTT.